A single sample gave rise to the 29 T cell receptor beta chains below, sequenced in a study of blood T cell repertoires in COVID-19. Sequenced by immunoSEQ multiplex PCR; TCRdb stores in-frame clones only, minus some. The table records about 240,000 clones, around four fifths of them present only once. Sequencing used peripheral blood. The origin of the receptors is a woman in her sixties or seventies with acute or convalescent COVID-19.

This chain connects TRBV28 to TRBJ1-2; D remains ambiguous. The CDR3 has 12 amino acids. Germline V gives CDR1 MDHEN, CDR2 SYDVKM. Trimming cost V 8 bases and J 8 bases, with 15 bases left between them. This CDR3 is CASLGVPRGYTF. The CDR3 DNA reads as TGTGCCAGCTTAGGAGTTCCGCGGGGCTACACCTTC.

This chain links TRBV18 with TRBJ1-4, with 9 bases identical to TRBD1. J was trimmed by 4 bases and V by 3 bases; bases with no gene match: 6. Germline CDR1 reads KGHSH; CDR2 reads LQKENI. The CDR3 has 16 residues. CDR3 residues: CASSPSTGQGNEKLFF. DNA of the CDR3: TGTGCCAGCTCACCTTCAACGGGACAGGGTAATGAAAAACTGTTTTTT.

The chain combines TRBV19 with TRBJ1-1; D may be TRBD1 (6 bases). The length of the CDR3 is 15 residues. Trimming took off 3 bases at V and 0 bases at J, with 11 bases between the two ends. Per the germline V gene, CDR1 is LNHDA and CDR2 is SQIVND (reference sequence). CDR3 protein: CASSIFGQMNTEAFF. The CDR3 DNA follows: TGTGCCAGTAGTATTTTCGGACAGATGAACACTGAAGCTTTCTTT. Filled out from reference TRBV19 and TRBJ1-1, the complete variable domain reads DGGITQSPKYLFRKEGQNVTLSCEQNLNHDAMYWYRQDPGQGLRLIYYSQIVNDFQKGDIAEGYSVSREKKESFPLTVTSAQKNPTAFYLCASSIFGQMNTEAFFGQGTRLTVV.

This clone occurred a few times. The V call is TRBV4-1, the J call TRBJ1-3, with 8 bases fitting TRBD1. Losses at the gene ends were 0 bases for V and 0 bases for J; bases not matched to a gene: 7. The CDR3 spans 18 residues. The germline CDR1 and CDR2 sequences are MGHRA and YSYEKL. For the CDR3, the DNA is TGCGCCAGCAGCCAAGATCCAGGGGGCATTGACTCTGGAAACACCATATATTTT. As protein: CASSQDPGGIDSGNTIYF.

The chain couples TRBV6-5 to TRBJ1-1, with D maybe TRBD1 (5 bases). Trimming took 4 bases from V and 12 from J, leaving 18 bases between them. Germline CDR1 is MNHEY and CDR2 is SVGAGI. This CDR3 is 13 amino acids long. CDR3 sequence: CASSSQGLGFSFF. The CDR3, as DNA: TGTGCCAGCAGTTCTCAGGGATTGGGCTTCTCTTTCTTT.

The genes are TRBV9 and TRBJ2-5; TRBD2 agrees at 11 bases. Germline loops: CDR1 SGDLS, CDR2 YYNGEE. J was trimmed by 2 bases and V by 2 bases; bases with no gene match: 8. The CDR3 contains 17 residues. CDR3 sequence: CASSVLPGTSGQETQYF. The CDR3 DNA follows: TGTGCCAGCAGCGTCCTTCCCGGGACTAGCGGACAAGAGACCCAGTACTTC.

The chain combines TRBV19 with TRBJ2-2, with 13 bases aligning to TRBD2. V dropped 3 bases and J dropped 1; count of bases not matched to a gene: 8. CDR3 length: 19 residues. From germline, CDR1 is LNHDA and CDR2 SQIVND (reference sequence). CDR3 in DNA: TGTGCCAGTAGTATTATGTCGACTAGCGGGGGGAGGAACACCGGGGAGCTGTTTTTT. Protein: CASSIMSTSGGRNTGELFF. The full variable domain, its missing parts supplied by reference TRBV19 and TRBJ2-2, is DGGITQSPKYLFRKEGQNVTLSCEQNLNHDAMYWYRQDPGQGLRLIYYSQIVNDFQKGDIAEGYSVSREKKESFPLTVTSAQKNPTAFYLCASSIMSTSGGRNTGELFFGEGSRLTVL.

The J gene is TRBJ1-1, the V gene TRBV28; no clear D gene. CDR1 is MDHEN and CDR2 is SYDVKM in the germline V gene. The CDR3 runs to 12 residues. Trimming took 2 bases from V and 10 from J, leaving 11 bases between them. CDR3 DNA sequence: TGTGCCAGCAGTTTAACGAGGATAGCAGCTTTCTTT. Protein product: CASSLTRIAAFF.

The chain combines TRBV4-2 with TRBJ2-3, with TRBD2 matching 11 bases. This CDR3 contains 19 residues. From germline, CDR1 is LGHNA and CDR2 YNFKEQ. Trimming cost V 0 bases and J 6 bases; bases outside gene matches: 14. CDR3 amino acids: CASSQDKGPTSGGGDTQYF. CDR3 DNA: TGTGCCAGCAGCCAAGATAAGGGCCCAACTAGCGGGGGCGGGGATACGCAGTATTTT.

The rearrangement joins TRBV20-1 to TRBJ2-7; weak D call: TRBD2 (5 bases). The V end was cut by 3 bases, the J end by 4 bases, with 7 bases between. The V gene's germline CDR1 is DFQATT and CDR2 SNEGSKA (reference sequence). The CDR3 extends over 11 amino acids. The CDR3 spells CSASLAYEQYF. The CDR3, as DNA: TGCAGTGCTAGTCTAGCTTACGAGCAGTACTTC.

This chain joins TRBV5-1 and TRBJ1-2, with TRBD1 matching over 7 bases. CDR3 length: 15 residues. The germline gives CDR1 SGHRS, CDR2 YFSETQ. The trim removed 4 bases at V and 6 bases at J, leaving 12 bases unmatched. CDR3 bases: TGCGCCAGCAGCCTACTCCGGACAGGAAACAATGGCTACACCTTC. Translating gives CASSLLRTGNNGYTF.

The gene calls are TRBV2 and TRBJ1-4; D may be TRBD1 (5 bases). Per the germline V gene, CDR1 is SNHLY and CDR2 is FYNNEI. This CDR3 spans 14 amino acids. V was pared by 3 bases and J by 2 bases, with 7 bases between. Here the CDR3 reads CASSEGGTNEKLFF. The CDR3 bases are TGTGCCAGCAGTGAGGGGGGGACTAATGAAAAACTGTTTTTT. Filled out from reference TRBV2 and TRBJ1-4, the complete variable domain reads EPEVTQTPSHQVTQMGQEVILRCVPISNHLYFYWYRQILGQKVEFLVSFYNNEISEKSEIFDDQFSVERPDGSNFTLKIRSTKLEDSAMYFCASSEGGTNEKLFFGSGTQLSVL.

The chain recombines TRBV7-9 with TRBJ2-7; possible D gene TRBD2, 5 bases. The germline CDR1 and CDR2 sequences are SEHNR and FQNEAQ (reference sequence). Trimming removed 6 bases from V and 3 bases from J, with 12 bases in between. CDR3 size: 13 residues. CDR3 residues: CASRPTGSYEQYF. The CDR3 DNA reads as TGTGCCAGCAGACCAACGGGGAGCTACGAGCAGTACTTC.

The V and J genes are TRBV4-1 and TRBJ1-2; TRBD1 matches at 8 bases. The CDR3 extends over 17 amino acids. CDR1 and CDR2 from the germline V gene are MGHRA and YSYEKL. V lost 0 bases, J lost 4 bases, and 10 bases stayed unmatched. CDR3: CASSQDGRTGLAYGYTF. The CDR3, as DNA: TGCGCCAGCAGCCAAGATGGTCGGACAGGGCTGGCCTATGGCTACACCTTC.

The gene calls are TRBV19 and TRBJ2-7; TRBD1 aligns across 7 bases. Germline assignment: CDR1 LNHDA and CDR2 SQIVND (reference sequence). V shed 5 bases and J 4 bases; nucleotides not matched to a gene: 8. This CDR3 region has 14 residues. CDR3 coding DNA: TGTGCCAGTAGTCCAGGGCAGGGGGTTTACGAGCAGTACTTC. As protein: CASSPGQGVYEQYF.

This clone was observed a few times. The rearrangement uses TRBV4-1 and TRBJ1-1; 10 nucleotides agree with TRBD1. The junction had 4 bases not matched to a gene; V was cut back by 2 bases and J by 4 bases. Germline CDR1 reads MGHRA; CDR2 reads YSYEKL. This CDR3 contains 15 residues. CDR3 bases: TGCGCCAGCAGCCAATCGAGGACAGGGGGCACTGAAGCTTTCTTT. Encoded protein: CASSQSRTGGTEAFF.

V gene TRBV6-5 combines with J gene TRBJ1-1; D remains ambiguous. Trimming took 2 bases from V and 6 from J, leaving 10 bases between them. The germline V gene encodes CDR1 MNHEY and CDR2 SVGAGI. CDR3 size: 13 residues. This CDR3 reads CASSYLEAAEAFF. The CDR3 DNA reads as TGTGCCAGCAGTTACCTCGAGGCGGCTGAAGCTTTCTTT.

This chain connects TRBV6-5 to TRBJ2-2, with TRBD1 identical over 8 bases. CDR1 and CDR2 from the germline V gene are MNHEY and SVGAGI. The length of the CDR3 is 15 residues. The J segment lost 7 bases and the V segment lost 6 bases, leaving 10 bases of the junction unmatched. CDR3 coding DNA: TGTGCCAGCAGCTCGGTCGCAGGGGGCGGCGGGGAGCTGTTTTTT. It is translated as CASSSVAGGGGELFF.

This clone was seen a few times. The V call is TRBV7-9, the J call TRBJ2-7, with 8 bases matching TRBD1. Germline V gene sequence: CDR1 SEHNR, CDR2 FQNEAQ (reference sequence). This CDR3 is built from 13 residues. The CDR3 nucleotides read TGTGCTGGGGCGAGACAGGGGAACGCCGAGCAGTACTTC. It is translated as CAGARQGNAEQYF.

The chain recombines TRBV5-1 with TRBJ1-2; 9 bases map to TRBD1. This CDR3 comprises 15 residues. From germline, CDR1 is SGHRS and CDR2 YFSETQ. J was trimmed by 4 bases and V by 3 bases; bases with no gene match: 7. CDR3 DNA: TGCGCCAGCAGCTGGGGACAGGGAACAACCTATGGCTACACCTTC. Protein: CASSWGQGTTYGYTF.

V is TRBV19 and J is TRBJ1-1, with D perhaps TRBD1 (5 bases). This CDR3 comprises 13 residues. V lost 0 bases to trimming and J lost 6 bases, with 8 bases between them. CDR1 is LNHDA and CDR2 is SQIVND in the germline V gene (reference sequence). The CDR3 spells CASSIDREAEAFF. In DNA, the CDR3 is TGTGCCAGTAGTATAGACAGGGAGGCTGAAGCTTTCTTT.

V is TRBV27 and J is TRBJ2-3; a possible D gene is TRBD1 (6 bases). With 2 bases removed from V and 5 bases from J, the gap between germline ends came to 11 bases. There are 14 residues in the CDR3. Germline V gene sequence: CDR1 MNHEY, CDR2 SMNVEV (reference sequence). CDR3: CASSLIQGGDTQYF. The CDR3 region has the DNA TGTGCCAGCAGTTTAATACAGGGTGGAGATACGCAGTATTTT.

The J gene is TRBJ2-5, the V gene TRBV6-2 or TRBV6-3; the match to TRBD2 covers 12 bases. Germline loops: CDR1 MNHEY, CDR2 SVGEGT. The CDR3 covers 16 residues. The J segment lost 7 bases and the V segment lost 2 bases, leaving 8 bases of the junction unmatched. In nucleotides, the CDR3 is TGTGCCAGCAGTTACGCCCGGACTAGCGGGGCAGGGACCCAGTACTTC. Translated, it gives CASSYARTSGAGTQYF.

The chain combines TRBV5-1 with TRBJ2-5; 8 bases match TRBD1. V was clipped by 0 bases and J by 5 bases; unmatched bases: 6. Germline loops: CDR1 SGHRS, CDR2 YFSETQ. The CDR3 has 15 residues. The CDR3 coding sequence is TGCGCCAGCAGCTTGGCAACGACAGGGGATGAGACCCAGTACTTC. It translates to CASSLATTGDETQYF.

The rearrangement joins TRBV19 to TRBJ1-2; 10 bases align to TRBD1. The CDR3 is 15 residues long. Germline CDR1 reads LNHDA; CDR2 reads SQIVND (reference sequence). Trimming removed 6 bases from V and 2 bases from J; junction bases left unmatched: 6. CDR3 bases: TGTGCCAGTAGACAAAAGACAGGGGGCAACTATGGCTACACCTTC. It encodes CASRQKTGGNYGYTF.

This clone was seen only a few times. J is TRBJ2-3 and V is TRBV7-8, with 10 bases lining up with TRBD1. The CDR3 is made up of 14 amino acids. V lost 5 bases to trimming and J lost 9 bases; unmatched junction nucleotides: 8. The V gene's germline CDR1 is SGHVS and CDR2 FQNEAQ. The CDR3 sequence is CASSIDRGQGTQYF. The CDR3 DNA follows: TGTGCCAGCAGCATCGACAGGGGGCAAGGGACGCAGTATTTT.

This chain links TRBV7-2 with TRBJ2-5; D is perhaps TRBD2 (5 bases). CDR1 and CDR2 (germline): SGHTA, FQGNSA. V lost 5 bases to trimming and J lost 5 bases, with 15 bases between them. CDR3 length: 14 residues. As DNA, the CDR3 is TGTGCCAGCAGCCGGAGCGGCAACTCTGAGACCCAGTACTTC. Its protein product is CASSRSGNSETQYF.

V and J are TRBV27 and TRBJ1-4; 8 nucleotides agree with TRBD1. The CDR3 is 16 amino acids. The germline CDR1 and CDR2 sequences are MNHEY and SMNVEV (reference sequence). Unmatched junction bases numbered 6, after V lost 6 bases and J lost 0 bases. The CDR3 spells CASSPRGPTTNEKLFF. The CDR3 DNA reads as TGTGCCAGCAGCCCCAGGGGGCCGACAACTAATGAAAAACTGTTTTTT.

The rearrangement links TRBV12-3 or TRBV12-4 to TRBJ1-1, with D uncertain. The CDR3 has 13 amino acids. Deletions cut 3 bases from V and 5 bases from J, with 10 bases between. DNA for the CDR3: TGTGCCAGCAGTTTGCCGGTCTCAACTGAAGCTTTCTTT. It encodes CASSLPVSTEAFF.